The 6 T cell receptor beta chains below come from one sample, sequenced in a study of blood T cell repertoires in COVID-19. Clones were read by immunoSEQ multiplex PCR, and TCRdb kept only the in-frame ones, dropping some. Of around 110,000 clones listed, over 80% are singletons. The specimen was peripheral blood. The receptor set was obtained from a woman under 40 with acute or convalescent COVID-19.

CDR3 coding DNA: TGTGCCAGCTCACTGGGGACAGGGGTAAACACTGAAGCTTTCTTT. It yields the protein CASSLGTGVNTEAFF. The chain couples TRBV18 to TRBJ1-1, with 10 bases aligning to TRBD1. The germline V gene encodes CDR1 KGHSH and CDR2 LQKENI. Losses at the gene ends were 4 bases for V and 2 bases for J; bases not matched to a gene: 4. The CDR3 has 15 residues. Together with reference TRBV18 and TRBJ1-1, the CDR3 gives the full variable domain: NAGVMQNPRHLVRRRGQEARLRCSPMKGHSHVYWYRQLPEEGLKFMVYLQKENIIDESGMPKERFSAEFPKEGPSILRIQQVVRGDSAAYFCASSLGTGVNTEAFFGQGTRLTVV.

V gene TRBV7-2 combines with J gene TRBJ2-2, with TRBD2 as a possible D gene (5 bases). The germline CDR1 and CDR2 sequences are SGHTA and FQGNSA. V lost 2 bases and J 4 bases, leaving 17 bases between the germline ends. This CDR3 comprises 17 residues. The CDR3 loop reads CASSLKIGGRGTGELFF. In DNA, the CDR3 is TGTGCCAGCAGCTTAAAGATAGGAGGTCGGGGCACCGGGGAGCTGTTTTTT.

This clone was seen once. V and J are TRBV5-5 and TRBJ1-5; D possibly corresponds to TRBD1 (6 bases). CDR1 SGHKS and CDR2 YYEKEE come from the germline V gene (reference sequence). V was cut by 1 base and J by 5 bases, with 13 bases left in between. This CDR3 spans 15 amino acids. The CDR3 sequence: CASSLTGTIHQPQHF. The CDR3 nucleotides read TGTGCCAGCAGCTTGACCGGGACAATACATCAGCCCCAGCATTTT.

This chain links TRBV28 with TRBJ1-2; 8 bases align to TRBD1. This CDR3 comprises 16 residues. With 7 bases clipped from V and 8 bases from J, the junction kept 18 bases outside the gene matches. Germline CDR1 reads MDHEN; CDR2 reads SYDVKM. The CDR3 loop reads CASTYDRRTGTRGYTF. CDR3 bases: TGTGCCAGCACCTATGACCGGCGGACAGGGACTCGAGGCTACACCTTC.

This CDR3 is CAISERGTDSYEQYF. CDR3 sequence (DNA): TGTGCCATCAGTGAAAGAGGAACGGACTCCTACGAGCAGTACTTC. The chain recombines TRBV10-3 with TRBJ2-7; D not certain. The CDR3 has 15 residues. Trimming took 3 bases from V and 0 from J, leaving 12 bases between them. Germline loops: CDR1 ENHRY, CDR2 SYGVKD.

J is TRBJ1-1 and V is TRBV4-3, with D uncertain. The CDR3 sequence is 13 residues long. With 4 bases removed from V and 1 base from J, the gap between germline ends came to 7 bases. Germline values: CDR1 LGHNA, CDR2 YSLEER. CDR3 protein: CASSPTENTEAFF. CDR3 DNA sequence: TGCGCCAGCAGCCCCACAGAGAACACTGAAGCTTTCTTT.